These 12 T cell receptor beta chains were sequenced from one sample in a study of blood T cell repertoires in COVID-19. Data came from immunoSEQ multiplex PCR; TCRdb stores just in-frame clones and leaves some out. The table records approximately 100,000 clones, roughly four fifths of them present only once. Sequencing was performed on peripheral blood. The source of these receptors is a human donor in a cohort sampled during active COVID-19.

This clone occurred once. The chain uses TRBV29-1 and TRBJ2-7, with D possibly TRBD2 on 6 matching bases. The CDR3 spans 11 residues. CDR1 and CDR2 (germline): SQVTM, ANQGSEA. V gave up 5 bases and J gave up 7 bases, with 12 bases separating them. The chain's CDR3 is CSVRDLGEQYF. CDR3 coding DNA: TGCAGCGTTCGGGACTTAGGAGAGCAGTACTTC.

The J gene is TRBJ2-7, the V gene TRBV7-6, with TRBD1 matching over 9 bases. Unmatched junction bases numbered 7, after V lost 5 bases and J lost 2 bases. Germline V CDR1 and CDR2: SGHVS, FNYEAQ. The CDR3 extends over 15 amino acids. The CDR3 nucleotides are TGTGCCAGCAGCGAACAGGGGGCCGGGGCCTACGAGCAGTACTTC. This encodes CASSEQGAGAYEQYF.

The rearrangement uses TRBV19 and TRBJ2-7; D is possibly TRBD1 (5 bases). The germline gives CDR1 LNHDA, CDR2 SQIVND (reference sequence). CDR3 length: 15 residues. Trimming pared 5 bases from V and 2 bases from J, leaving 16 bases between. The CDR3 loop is CASSVDTVGAYEQYF. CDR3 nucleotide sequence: TGTGCCAGTAGTGTCGACACAGTAGGGGCCTACGAGCAGTACTTC.

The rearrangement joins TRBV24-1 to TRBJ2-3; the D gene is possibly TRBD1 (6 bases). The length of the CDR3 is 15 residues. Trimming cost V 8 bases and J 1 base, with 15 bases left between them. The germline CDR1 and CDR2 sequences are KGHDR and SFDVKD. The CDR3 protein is CATKQGSLGTDTQYF. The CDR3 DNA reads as TGTGCCACCAAACAGGGTTCTTTGGGCACAGATACGCAGTATTTT.

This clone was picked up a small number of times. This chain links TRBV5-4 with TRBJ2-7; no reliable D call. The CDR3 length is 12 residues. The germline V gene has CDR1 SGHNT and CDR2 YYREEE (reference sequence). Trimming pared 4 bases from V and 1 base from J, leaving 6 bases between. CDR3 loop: CASSRESYEQYF. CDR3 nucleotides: TGTGCCAGCAGCCGAGAGTCCTACGAGCAGTACTTC.

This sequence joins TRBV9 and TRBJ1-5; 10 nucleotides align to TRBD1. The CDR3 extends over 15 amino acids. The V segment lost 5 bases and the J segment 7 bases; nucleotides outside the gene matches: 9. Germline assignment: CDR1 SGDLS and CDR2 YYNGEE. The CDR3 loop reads CASSLGTGVQQPQHF. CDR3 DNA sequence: TGTGCCAGCAGTTTAGGGACAGGGGTCCAGCAGCCCCAGCATTTT.

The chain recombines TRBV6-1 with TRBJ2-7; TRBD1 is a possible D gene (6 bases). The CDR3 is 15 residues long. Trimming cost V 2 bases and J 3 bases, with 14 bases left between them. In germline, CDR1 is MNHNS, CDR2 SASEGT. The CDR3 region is CASSERTGLLYEQYF. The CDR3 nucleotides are TGTGCCAGCAGTGAACGAACAGGGCTTCTCTACGAGCAGTACTTC.

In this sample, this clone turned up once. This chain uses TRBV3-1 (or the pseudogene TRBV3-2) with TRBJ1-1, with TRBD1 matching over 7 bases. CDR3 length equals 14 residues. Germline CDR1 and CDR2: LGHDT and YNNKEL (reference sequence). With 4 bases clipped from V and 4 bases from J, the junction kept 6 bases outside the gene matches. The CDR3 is CASSLPQGSTEAFF. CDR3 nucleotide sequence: TGTGCCAGCAGCCTACCACAGGGGAGCACTGAAGCTTTCTTT.

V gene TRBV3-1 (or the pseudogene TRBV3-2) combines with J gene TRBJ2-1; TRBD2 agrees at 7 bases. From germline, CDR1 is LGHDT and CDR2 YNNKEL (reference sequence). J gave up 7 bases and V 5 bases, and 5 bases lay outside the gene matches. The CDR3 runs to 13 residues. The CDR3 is CASSKAGGNEQFF. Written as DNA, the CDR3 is TGTGCCAGCAGCAAAGCCGGGGGGAATGAGCAGTTCTTC.

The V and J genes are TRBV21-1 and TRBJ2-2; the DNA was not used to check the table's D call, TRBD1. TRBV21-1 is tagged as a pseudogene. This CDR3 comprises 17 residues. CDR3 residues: CASSKALRQAPTGELFF. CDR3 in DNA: TGTGCCAGCAGCAAAGCGCTCCGCCAGGCACCCACCGGGGAGCTGTTTTTT.

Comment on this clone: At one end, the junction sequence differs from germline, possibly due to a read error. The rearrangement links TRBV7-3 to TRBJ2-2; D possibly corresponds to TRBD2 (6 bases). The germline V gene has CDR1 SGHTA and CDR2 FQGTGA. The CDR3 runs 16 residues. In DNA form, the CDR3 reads TGTGCCAGCAGCCCCCAACGACTAGGGAACCCCGGGGAGCTGTTTTTT. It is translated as CASSPQRLGNPGELFF.

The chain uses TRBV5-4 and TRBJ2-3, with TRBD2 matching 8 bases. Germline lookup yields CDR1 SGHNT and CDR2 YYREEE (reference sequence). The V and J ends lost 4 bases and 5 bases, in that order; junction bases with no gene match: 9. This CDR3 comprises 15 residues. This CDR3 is CASSDQRESQDTQYF. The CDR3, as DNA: TGTGCCAGCAGCGACCAGCGGGAGTCGCAAGATACGCAGTATTTT.